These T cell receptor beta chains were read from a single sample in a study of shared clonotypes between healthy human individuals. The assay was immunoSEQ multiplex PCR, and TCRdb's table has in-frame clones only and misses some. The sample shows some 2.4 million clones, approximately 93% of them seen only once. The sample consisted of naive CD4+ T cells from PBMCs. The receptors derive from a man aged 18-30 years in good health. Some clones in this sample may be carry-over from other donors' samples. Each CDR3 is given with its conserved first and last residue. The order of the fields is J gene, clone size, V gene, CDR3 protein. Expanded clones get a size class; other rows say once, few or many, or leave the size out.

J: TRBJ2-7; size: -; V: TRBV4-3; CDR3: CASSRYYGTLSSYEQYF
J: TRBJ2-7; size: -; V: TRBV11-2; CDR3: CASSSTVWTYEQYF
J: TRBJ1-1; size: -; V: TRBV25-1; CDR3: CASSGPRNTEAFF
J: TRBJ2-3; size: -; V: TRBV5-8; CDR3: CASRRRTGTQYF
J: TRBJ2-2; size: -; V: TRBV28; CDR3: CASTPYGGRGTGELFF
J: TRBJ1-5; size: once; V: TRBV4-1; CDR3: CASSQEWTENQPQHF
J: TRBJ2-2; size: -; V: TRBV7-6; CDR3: CASSYLAGVNTGELFF
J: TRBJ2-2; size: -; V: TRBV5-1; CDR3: CASRTGLAGATGELFF
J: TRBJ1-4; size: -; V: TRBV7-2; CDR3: CASSLATVVMGKLFF
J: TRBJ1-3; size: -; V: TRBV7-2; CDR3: CASSTVAIGNTIYF
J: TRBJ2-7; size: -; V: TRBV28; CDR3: CASSSSGEQYF
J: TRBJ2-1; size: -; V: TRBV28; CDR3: CASSPGTRVGEQFF
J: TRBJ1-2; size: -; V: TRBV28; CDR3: CAGSYRNNYGYTF
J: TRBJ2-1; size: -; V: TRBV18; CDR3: CASSPTSGALFEQFF
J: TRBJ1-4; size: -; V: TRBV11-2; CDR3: CASSLGGTGVEKLFF
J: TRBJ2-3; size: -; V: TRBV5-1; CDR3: CASSTGLAGEWTDTQYF